This TCR beta chain was identified during a study of shared clonotypes between healthy human individuals. About the research overall: With ages of 18 to 49, the donors were two women and a few men.

Produced via immunoSEQ multiplex PCR; TCRdb's table is partial and in-frame only. The sample holds about 2.1 million clones; 85% to 95% are singletons and the top ten take over 1.5%. Germline V gene sequence: CDR1 MDHEN, CDR2 SYDVKM. V was cut by 5 bases and J by 4 bases, with 14 bases left in between. The CDR3 covers 14 residues. The study, taken as a whole, reports: Some clonotypes were shared by all four sorted-subset donors, while others were not shared. The non-shared ones had lower generation probabilities than the shared ones.

The table lists this clone with a count of one. Its antigen is undetermined. Positively selected for CCR7, the CD45RO-negative cells used as naive CD8 cells excluded terminally differentiated effector memory CD45RA+ cells. The sequenced sample was naive CD8+ T cells from PBMCs. J is TRBJ1-2 and V is TRBV28, with D maybe TRBD1 (5 bases). The origin of this receptor is a man between 18 and 29 years old in good health. Some clones in this sample may be carry-over from other donors' samples. CDR3 in DNA: TGTGCCAGCAGTGCACGGGGGGTGGGCTATGGCTACACCTTC. It codes for CASSARGVGYGYTF.